This T cell receptor beta chain was identified during a study of regulatory dendritic cells for organ transplantation. Overall study results and limits: Resting memory CD8+ T cells held the most alloreactive clonotypes.

Clones were read by immunoSEQ multiplex PCR, and TCRdb kept only the in-frame ones, dropping some. In the table there are tens of thousands of clones, about three quarters of which are singletons. About this clone itself: Its antigen remains unknown. Its ends do not fully match the called genes, so a read error is possible.

CD4+ or CD8+ T cells were sorted as naive CD45RA+ or memory CD45RO+. CDR3 length: 13 residues. Germline values: CDR1 SGHTA, CDR2 FQGNSA. The origin of this receptor is a human donor in good health. This rearrangement joins TRBV7-2 to TRBJ2-3; D uncertain. Source material: memory CD4+ T cells from blood. Subset of the sample: CD45RO+ memory T cells. The CDR3 here is CASSLSVAGYMNF. Here the CDR3 DNA reads TGTGCCAGCAGCTTATCGGTGGCAGGATATATGAATTTT.